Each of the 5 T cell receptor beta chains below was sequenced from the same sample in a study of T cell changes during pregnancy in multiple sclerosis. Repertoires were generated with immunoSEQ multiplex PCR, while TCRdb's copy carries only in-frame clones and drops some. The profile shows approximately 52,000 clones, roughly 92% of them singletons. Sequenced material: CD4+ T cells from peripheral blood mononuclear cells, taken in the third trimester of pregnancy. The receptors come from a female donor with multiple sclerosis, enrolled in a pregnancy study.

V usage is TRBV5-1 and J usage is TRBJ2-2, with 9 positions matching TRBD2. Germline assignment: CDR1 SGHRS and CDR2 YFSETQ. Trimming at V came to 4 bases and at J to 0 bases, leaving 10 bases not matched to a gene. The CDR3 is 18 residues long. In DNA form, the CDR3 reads TGCGCCAGCAGCCCCAGGGGGAGCGGGAGGACGAACACCGGGGAGCTGTTTTTT. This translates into CASSPRGSGRTNTGELFF.

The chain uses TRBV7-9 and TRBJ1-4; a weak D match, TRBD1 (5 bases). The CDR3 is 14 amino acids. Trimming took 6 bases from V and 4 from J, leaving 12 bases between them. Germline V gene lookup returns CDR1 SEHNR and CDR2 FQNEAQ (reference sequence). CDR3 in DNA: TGTGCCAGCAGTTATCAGGGCGATAATGAAAAACTGTTTTTT. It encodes CASSYQGDNEKLFF.

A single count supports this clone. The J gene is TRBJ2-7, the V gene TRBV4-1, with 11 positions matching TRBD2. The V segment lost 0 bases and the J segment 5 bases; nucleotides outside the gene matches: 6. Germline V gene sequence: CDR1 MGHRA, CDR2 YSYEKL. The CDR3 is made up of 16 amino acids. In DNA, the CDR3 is TGCGCCAGCAGCCAAGAAAGGGTACTAGCGGGGGACGAGCAGTACTTC. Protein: CASSQERVLAGDEQYF.

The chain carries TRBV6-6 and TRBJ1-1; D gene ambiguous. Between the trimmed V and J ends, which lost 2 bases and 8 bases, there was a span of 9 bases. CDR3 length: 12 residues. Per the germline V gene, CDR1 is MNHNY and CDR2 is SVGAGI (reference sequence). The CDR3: CASSYGPAEAFF. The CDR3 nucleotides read TGTGCCAGCAGTTACGGGCCGGCCGAAGCTTTCTTT.

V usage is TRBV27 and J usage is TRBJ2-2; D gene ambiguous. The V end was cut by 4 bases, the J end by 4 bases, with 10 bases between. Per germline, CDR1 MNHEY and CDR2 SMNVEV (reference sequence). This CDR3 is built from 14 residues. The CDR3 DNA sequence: TGTGCCAGCAGTTGGCGGAGAAGCACCGGGGAGCTGTTTTTT. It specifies CASSWRRSTGELFF.